The next 18 T cell receptor beta chains were all read from a single sample in a study of shared clonotypes between healthy human individuals. TCRdb's table, derived via immunoSEQ multiplex PCR, lists solely in-frame clones and lacks some. The sample carries 1.5 million to 2.5 million clones, about 95% recorded once. The naive CD8 subset, CD45RO-negative cells positively selected for CCR7, excluded terminally differentiated effector memory CD45RA+ cells. The sample consisted of naive CD8+ T cells sorted from blood. The receptor source for this set is a man between 18 and 29 years old in good health.

V and J are TRBV18 and TRBJ1-6, with D unresolved. CDR3 size: 17 residues. V lost 0 bases and J 4 bases, leaving 13 bases between the germline ends. CDR1 and CDR2 (germline): KGHSH, LQKENI. As DNA, the CDR3 is TGTGCCAGCTCACCACCGGGAAGGGAGGGTTATAATTCACCCCTCCACTTT. Translating it yields CASSPPGREGYNSPLHF.

The chain combines TRBV10-3 with TRBJ2-2; the D gene is possibly TRBD1 (6 bases). Trimming shortened V by 3 bases and J by 1 base, and 9 bases separated the two germline ends. Germline V gene sequence: CDR1 ENHRY, CDR2 SYGVKD. The CDR3 spans 15 residues. CDR3: CAISDVDRNTGELFF. The DNA of the CDR3 is TGTGCCATCAGTGATGTGGACAGGAACACCGGGGAGCTGTTTTTT.

CDR3 in amino acids: CASNPSEPSNEQYF. The CDR3 nucleotides are TGTGCCAGCAACCCCTCGGAACCAAGCAACGAGCAGTACTTC. The V and J genes are TRBV27 and TRBJ2-7; no clear D. Trimming left V 7 bases short and J 5 bases short, with 18 bases between. CDR1 and CDR2 from the germline V gene are MNHEY and SMNVEV (reference sequence). The CDR3 has 14 amino acids.

The chain carries TRBV28 and TRBJ1-4; 9 bases match TRBD1. This CDR3 spans 15 amino acids. J lost 6 bases, V lost 4 bases, and 6 bases had no gene match. Germline V gene lookup returns CDR1 MDHEN and CDR2 SYDVKM. This chain's CDR3 is CASSSQGAGDEKLFF. The CDR3 DNA reads as TGTGCCAGCAGTTCACAGGGGGCAGGCGATGAAAAACTGTTTTTT.

The chain couples TRBV7-2 to TRBJ2-1, with 9 bases aligning to TRBD1. Unmatched junction bases numbered 9, after V lost 5 bases and J lost 7 bases. Germline V lookup: CDR1 SGHTA, CDR2 FQGNSA. This CDR3 has 15 amino acids. For the CDR3, the DNA is TGTGCCAGCAGCCCGTGGCCGGACAGGGGAAATGAGCAGTTCTTC. Translation: CASSPWPDRGNEQFF.

The V call is TRBV7-9, the J call TRBJ2-1, with 7 bases aligning to TRBD2. V shed 4 bases and J 14 bases; nucleotides not matched to a gene: 8. This CDR3 is 12 amino acids long. Germline CDR1 reads SEHNR; CDR2 reads FQNEAQ (reference sequence). CDR3 in DNA: TGTGCCAGCAGCTCCTTGAGCGGGACGGAGTTCTTC. It yields the protein CASSSLSGTEFF. The full variable domain, in which reference TRBV7-9 and TRBJ2-1 provide the parts outside the CDR3, is DTGVSQNPRHKITKRGQNVTFRCDPISEHNRLYWYRQTLGQGPEFLTYFQNEAQLEKSRLLSDRFSAERPKGSFSTLEIQRTEQGDSAMYLCASSSLSGTEFFGPGTRLTVL.

CDR3 sequence reads: CASSSGTGYYEQYF. In DNA, the CDR3 is TGTGCCAGCAGTTCCGGGACAGGGTATTACGAGCAGTACTTC. The genes are TRBV6-5 and TRBJ2-7; 9 nucleotides align to TRBD1. CDR3 length: 14 amino acids. Per germline, CDR1 MNHEY and CDR2 SVGAGI. After removal of 4 bases from V and 4 bases from J, the junction contained 5 bases not matched to a gene.

The table lists this clone with a count of one. The same CDR3 arises from other DNA sequences in this sample as well. The CDR3 bases are TGTGCCAGCAGTTTCGATTCACCCCTCCACTTT. Its protein is CASSFDSPLHF. The rearrangement joins TRBV28 to TRBJ1-6; D is unclear. Deletions cut 3 bases from V and 8 bases from J, with 2 bases between. This CDR3 spans 11 amino acids. Germline V lookup: CDR1 MDHEN, CDR2 SYDVKM. The full variable domain, its missing parts supplied by reference TRBV28 and TRBJ1-6, is DVKVTQSSRYLVKRTGEKVFLECVQDMDHENMFWYRQDPGLGLRLIYFSYDVKMKEKGDIPEGYSVSREKKERFSLILESASTNQTSMYLCASSFDSPLHFGNGTRLTVT.

V usage is TRBV4-1 and J usage is TRBJ2-1; 7 bases are shared with TRBD2. Trimming took 3 bases from V and 6 from J; bases not matched to a gene: 14. The CDR3 spans 17 residues. Per the germline V gene, CDR1 is MGHRA and CDR2 is YSYEKL. CDR3 DNA sequence: TGCGCCAGCAGCCACGGGGAGGGACTCCGTATGGCCAATGAGCAGTTCTTC. This sequence encodes CASSHGEGLRMANEQFF.

As regards this clone: The sample carries other DNA sequences with the same CDR3. The gene calls are TRBV10-2 and TRBJ2-3; 7 positions agree with TRBD1. Germline V lookup: CDR1 WSHSY, CDR2 SAAADI. The CDR3 has 12 residues. V lost 6 bases, J lost 3 bases, and 0 bases stayed unmatched. CDR3 nucleotide sequence: TGCGCCAGCAGACAGGGGACAGATACGCAGTATTTT. It is translated as CASRQGTDTQYF.

The V and J genes are TRBV9 and TRBJ2-5, with D possibly called TRBD1 or TRBD2 (5 bases each). V lost 4 bases and J 4 bases, leaving 17 bases between the germline ends. This CDR3 has 15 residues. The germline gives CDR1 SGDLS, CDR2 YYNGEE. The CDR3 DNA follows: TGTGCCAGCAGCTATTCGGGACGGGCCCCAGAGACCCAGTACTTC. Translating it yields CASSYSGRAPETQYF.

CDR3: CAWSGTGGVYGYTF. In DNA form, the CDR3 reads TGTGCCTGGAGTGGGACAGGGGGCGTCTATGGCTACACCTTC. This chain links TRBV30 with TRBJ1-2, with 11 bases aligning to TRBD1. The CDR3 is 14 residues long. The J segment lost 4 bases and the V segment lost 1 base, leaving 2 bases of the junction unmatched. Per the germline V gene, CDR1 is GTSNPN and CDR2 is SVGIG (reference sequence).

The chain is built from TRBV7-8 and TRBJ2-5; 14 bases are shared with TRBD2. This CDR3 is 18 amino acids long. V lost 4 bases to trimming and J lost 0 bases; unmatched junction nucleotides: 7. The germline V gene has CDR1 SGHVS and CDR2 FQNEAQ. The CDR3 DNA is TGTGCCAGCAGCTGGGGACTAGCGGGGGTTACGTACCAAGAGACCCAGTACTTC. Its protein is CASSWGLAGVTYQETQYF.

The V gene is TRBV7-9, the J gene TRBJ2-3; 7 bases align to TRBD1. CDR1 and CDR2 from the germline V gene are SEHNR and FQNEAQ (reference sequence). The CDR3 contains 16 residues. V was pared by 0 bases and J by 3 bases, with 6 bases of the junction left unmatched. The CDR3 DNA reads TGTGCCAGCAGCTTAGCCACGACAGGGATTACAGATACGCAGTATTTT. It is translated as CASSLATTGITDTQYF.

Worth noting for this clone: Distinct nucleotide sequences in the sample also encode this CDR3. The chain links TRBV19 to TRBJ2-5; D not resolved. V shed 0 bases and J shed 5 bases, with 10 bases lying between them. The CDR3 length is 14 residues. CDR1 is LNHDA and CDR2 is SQIVND in the germline V gene (reference sequence). CDR3: CASSIDLESETQYF. CDR3 sequence (DNA): TGTGCCAGTAGTATAGATCTCGAATCGGAGACCCAGTACTTC.

The J gene is TRBJ2-7, the V gene TRBV27; tentative D call: TRBD1 (6 bases). The V end was cut by 6 bases, the J end by 4 bases, with 25 bases between. Germline assignment: CDR1 MNHEY and CDR2 SMNVEV (reference sequence). The CDR3 extends over 17 amino acids. CDR3 residues: CASRGSTGLYSVYEQYF. CDR3 DNA: TGTGCCAGCAGGGGTTCGACAGGACTCTACTCCGTTTACGAGCAGTACTTC.

The chain combines TRBV4-1 with TRBJ2-7; 8 bases align to TRBD1. CDR3 length equals 15 residues. V shed 0 bases and J 5 bases; nucleotides not matched to a gene: 6. Germline V gene data show CDR1 as MGHRA and CDR2 as YSYEKL. CDR3 protein: CASSQEVPGGNEQYF. The CDR3 nucleotides are TGCGCCAGCAGCCAAGAAGTCCCAGGGGGCAACGAGCAGTACTTC.

Remarks on this clone: The same CDR3 also results from other DNA sequences found in this sample. The genes are TRBV11-2 and TRBJ2-7; D is undetermined. V was pared by 3 bases and J by 0 bases, with 6 bases between. Germline CDR1 is SGHAT and CDR2 is FQNNGV. This CDR3 contains 13 residues. CDR3 sequence reads: CASSFSVSYEQYF. The CDR3 DNA follows: TGTGCCAGCAGCTTCTCGGTCTCCTACGAGCAGTACTTC.